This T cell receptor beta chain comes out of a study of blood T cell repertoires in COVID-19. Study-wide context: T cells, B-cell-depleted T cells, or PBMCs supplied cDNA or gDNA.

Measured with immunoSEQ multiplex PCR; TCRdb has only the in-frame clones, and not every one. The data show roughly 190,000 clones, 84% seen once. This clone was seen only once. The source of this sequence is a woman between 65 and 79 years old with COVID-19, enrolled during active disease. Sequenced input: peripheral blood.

The CDR3 region is CASSIPILQGRELFF. The CDR3 DNA reads TGTGCCAGTAGTATCCCCATCCTGCAGGGCAGGGAGCTGTTTTTT. V is TRBV19 and J is TRBJ2-2, with a possible D match to TRBD1 (5 bases). The CDR3 spans 15 residues. The ends were cut back, 3 bases at V and 9 bases at J, with 17 bases in the middle. Germline assignment: CDR1 LNHDA and CDR2 SQIVND (reference sequence).